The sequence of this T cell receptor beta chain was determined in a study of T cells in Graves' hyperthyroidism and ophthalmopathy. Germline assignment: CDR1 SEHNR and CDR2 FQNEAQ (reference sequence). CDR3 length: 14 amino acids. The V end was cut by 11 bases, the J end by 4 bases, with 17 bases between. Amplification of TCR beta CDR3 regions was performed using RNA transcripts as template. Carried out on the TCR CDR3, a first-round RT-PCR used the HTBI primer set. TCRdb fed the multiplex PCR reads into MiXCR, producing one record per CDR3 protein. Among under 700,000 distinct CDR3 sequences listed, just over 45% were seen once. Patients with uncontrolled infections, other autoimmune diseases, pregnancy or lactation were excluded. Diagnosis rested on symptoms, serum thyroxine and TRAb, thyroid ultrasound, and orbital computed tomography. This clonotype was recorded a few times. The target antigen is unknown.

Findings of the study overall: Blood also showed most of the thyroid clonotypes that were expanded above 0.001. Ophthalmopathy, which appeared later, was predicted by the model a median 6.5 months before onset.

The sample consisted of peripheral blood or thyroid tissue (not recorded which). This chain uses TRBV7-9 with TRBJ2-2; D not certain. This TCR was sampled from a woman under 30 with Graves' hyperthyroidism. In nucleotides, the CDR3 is TGTGCCGTCAAGACGGACCTCTCCACCGGGGAGCTGTTTTTT. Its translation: CAVKTDLSTGELFF.